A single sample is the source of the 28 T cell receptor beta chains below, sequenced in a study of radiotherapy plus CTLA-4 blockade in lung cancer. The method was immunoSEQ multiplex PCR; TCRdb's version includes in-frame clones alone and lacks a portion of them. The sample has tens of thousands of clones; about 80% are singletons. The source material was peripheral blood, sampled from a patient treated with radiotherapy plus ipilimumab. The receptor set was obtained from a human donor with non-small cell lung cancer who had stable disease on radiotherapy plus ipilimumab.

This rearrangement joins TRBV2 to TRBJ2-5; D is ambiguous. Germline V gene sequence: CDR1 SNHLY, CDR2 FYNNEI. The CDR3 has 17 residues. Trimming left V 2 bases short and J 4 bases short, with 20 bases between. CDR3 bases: TGTGCCAGCAGTGAAAACTGGCGGAACGACCCCGCAGAGACCCAGTACTTC. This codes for CASSENWRNDPAETQYF.

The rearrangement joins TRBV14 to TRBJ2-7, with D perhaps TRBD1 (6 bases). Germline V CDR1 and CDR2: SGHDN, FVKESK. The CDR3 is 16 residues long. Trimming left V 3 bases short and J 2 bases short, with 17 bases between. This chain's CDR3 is CASSQNAGTHPYEQYF. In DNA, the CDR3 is TGTGCCAGCAGCCAGAACGCCGGGACACATCCCTACGAGCAGTACTTC.

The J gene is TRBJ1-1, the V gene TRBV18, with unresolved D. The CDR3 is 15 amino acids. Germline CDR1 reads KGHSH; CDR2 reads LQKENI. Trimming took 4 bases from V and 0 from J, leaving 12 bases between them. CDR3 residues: CASSLQSELNTEAFF. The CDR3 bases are TGTGCCAGCTCACTACAGTCCGAGTTGAACACTGAAGCTTTCTTT. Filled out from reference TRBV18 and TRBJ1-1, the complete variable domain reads NAGVMQNPRHLVRRRGQEARLRCSPMKGHSHVYWYRQLPEEGLKFMVYLQKENIIDESGMPKERFSAEFPKEGPSILRIQQVVRGDSAAYFCASSLQSELNTEAFFGQGTRLTVV.

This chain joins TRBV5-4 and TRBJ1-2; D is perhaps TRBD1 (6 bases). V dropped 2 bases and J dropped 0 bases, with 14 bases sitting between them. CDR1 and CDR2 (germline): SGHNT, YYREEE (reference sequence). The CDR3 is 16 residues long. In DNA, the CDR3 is TGTGCCAGCAGCTTTGGGGGGGCCGGTCCTAACTATGGCTACACCTTC. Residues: CASSFGGAGPNYGYTF.

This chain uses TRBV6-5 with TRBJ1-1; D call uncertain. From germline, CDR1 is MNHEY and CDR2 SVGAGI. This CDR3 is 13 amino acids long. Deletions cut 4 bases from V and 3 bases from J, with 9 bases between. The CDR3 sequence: CASSWEVHTEAFF. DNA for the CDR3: TGTGCCAGCAGTTGGGAAGTTCACACTGAAGCTTTCTTT.

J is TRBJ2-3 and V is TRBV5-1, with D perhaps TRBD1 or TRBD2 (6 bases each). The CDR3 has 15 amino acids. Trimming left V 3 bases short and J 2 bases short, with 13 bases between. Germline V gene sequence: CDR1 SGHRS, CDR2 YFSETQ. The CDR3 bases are TGCGCCAGCAGCTGGGGGGACACCCACACAGATACGCAGTATTTT. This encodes CASSWGDTHTDTQYF.

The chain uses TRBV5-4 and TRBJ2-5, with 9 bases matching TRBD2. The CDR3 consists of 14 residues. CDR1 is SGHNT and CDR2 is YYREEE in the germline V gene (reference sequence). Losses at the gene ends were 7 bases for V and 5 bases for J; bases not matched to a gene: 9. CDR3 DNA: TGTGCCAGCCGGGCCAGCGGGGGGAAGGAGACCCAGTACTTC. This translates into CASRASGGKETQYF.

CDR3 amino acids: CASSVGVAGGRTEAFF. Here the CDR3 DNA reads TGTGCCAGCAGCGTAGGTGTGGCGGGAGGGAGGACTGAAGCTTTCTTT. The rearrangement uses TRBV9 and TRBJ1-1; D not resolved. CDR3 size: 16 residues. V shed 0 bases and J shed 5 bases, with 17 bases lying between them. Germline assignment: CDR1 SGDLS and CDR2 YYNGEE. Together with reference TRBV9 and TRBJ1-1, the CDR3 gives the full variable domain: DSGVTQTPKHLITATGQRVTLRCSPRSGDLSVYWYQQSLDQGLQFLIQYYNGEERAKGNILERFSAQQFPDLHSELNLSSLELGDSALYFCASSVGVAGGRTEAFFGQGTRLTVV.

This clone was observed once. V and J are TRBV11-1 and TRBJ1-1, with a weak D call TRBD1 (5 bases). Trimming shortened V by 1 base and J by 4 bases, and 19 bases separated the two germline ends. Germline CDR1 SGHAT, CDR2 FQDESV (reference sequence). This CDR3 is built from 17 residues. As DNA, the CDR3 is TGTGCCAGCAGCTTAGAACCGGACCAGGTCGGGGGCACTGAAGCTTTCTTT. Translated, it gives CASSLEPDQVGGTEAFF. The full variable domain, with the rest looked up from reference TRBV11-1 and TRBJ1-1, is EAEVAQSPRYKITEKSQAVAFWCDPISGHATLYWYRQILGQGPELLVQFQDESVVDDSQLPKDRFSAERLKGVDSTLKIQPAELGDSAMYLCASSLEPDQVGGTEAFFGQGTRLTVV.

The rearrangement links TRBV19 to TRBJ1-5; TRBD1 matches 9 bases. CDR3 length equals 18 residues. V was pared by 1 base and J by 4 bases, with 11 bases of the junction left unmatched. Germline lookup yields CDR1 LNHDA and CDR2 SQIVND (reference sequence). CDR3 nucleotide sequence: TGTGCCAGTAGTATAGTTCGACAGGGGGAAGGTAGGAATCAGCCCCAGCATTTT. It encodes CASSIVRQGEGRNQPQHF. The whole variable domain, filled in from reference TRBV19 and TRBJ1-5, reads DGGITQSPKYLFRKEGQNVTLSCEQNLNHDAMYWYRQDPGQGLRLIYYSQIVNDFQKGDIAEGYSVSREKKESFPLTVTSAQKNPTAFYLCASSIVRQGEGRNQPQHFGDGTRLSIL.

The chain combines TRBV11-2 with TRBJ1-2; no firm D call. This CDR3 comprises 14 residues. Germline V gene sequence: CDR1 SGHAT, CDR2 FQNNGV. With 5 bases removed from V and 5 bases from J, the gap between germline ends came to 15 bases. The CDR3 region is CASSHRQFIYGYTF. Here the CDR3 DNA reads TGTGCCAGCAGCCACCGGCAGTTTATATATGGCTACACCTTC. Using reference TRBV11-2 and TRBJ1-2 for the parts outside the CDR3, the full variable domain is EAGVAQSPRYKIIEKRQSVAFWCNPISGHATLYWYQQILGQGPKLLIQFQNNGVVDDSQLPKDRFSAERLKGVDSTLKIQPAKLEDSAVYLCASSHRQFIYGYTFGSGTRLTVV.

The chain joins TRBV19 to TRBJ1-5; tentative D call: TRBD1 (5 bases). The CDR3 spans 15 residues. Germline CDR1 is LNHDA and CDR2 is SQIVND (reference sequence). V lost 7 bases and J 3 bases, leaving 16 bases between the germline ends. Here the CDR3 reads CASIRDGSANQPQHF. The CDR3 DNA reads TGTGCCAGTATCCGGGACGGCAGCGCCAATCAGCCCCAGCATTTT.

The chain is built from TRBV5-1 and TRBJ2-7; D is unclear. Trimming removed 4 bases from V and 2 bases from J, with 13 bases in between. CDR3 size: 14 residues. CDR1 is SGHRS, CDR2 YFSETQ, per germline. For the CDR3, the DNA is TGCGCCAGCAGCCTGGGTGGACGGACCTACGAGCAGTACTTC. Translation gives CASSLGGRTYEQYF.

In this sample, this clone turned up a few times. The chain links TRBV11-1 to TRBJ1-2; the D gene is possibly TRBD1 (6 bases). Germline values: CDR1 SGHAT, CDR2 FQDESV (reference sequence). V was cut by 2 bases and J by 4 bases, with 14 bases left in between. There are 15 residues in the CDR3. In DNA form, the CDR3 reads TGTGCCAGCAGCTTAACAGGGCATCGGGGCTATGGCTACACCTTC. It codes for CASSLTGHRGYGYTF. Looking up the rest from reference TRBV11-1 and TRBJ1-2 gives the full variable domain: EAEVAQSPRYKITEKSQAVAFWCDPISGHATLYWYRQILGQGPELLVQFQDESVVDDSQLPKDRFSAERLKGVDSTLKIQPAELGDSAMYLCASSLTGHRGYGYTFGSGTRLTVV.

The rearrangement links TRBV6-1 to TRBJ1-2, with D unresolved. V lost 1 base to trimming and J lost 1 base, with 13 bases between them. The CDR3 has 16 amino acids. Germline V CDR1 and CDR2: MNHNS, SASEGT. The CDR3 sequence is CASSEESRVSNYGYTF. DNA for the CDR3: TGTGCCAGCAGTGAAGAAAGCAGAGTGAGTAACTATGGCTACACCTTC.

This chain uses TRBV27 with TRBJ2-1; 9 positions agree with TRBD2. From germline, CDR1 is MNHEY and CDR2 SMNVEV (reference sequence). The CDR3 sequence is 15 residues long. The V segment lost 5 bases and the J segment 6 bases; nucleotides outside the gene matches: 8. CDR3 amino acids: CASSEIAGEINEQFF. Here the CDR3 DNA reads TGTGCCAGCAGTGAAATAGCGGGAGAGATCAATGAGCAGTTCTTC.

The CDR3 DNA reads TGCGCCAGCAGCCAGGATTCTGGGGATGGCTACACCTTC. Protein sequence: CASSQDSGDGYTF. The rearrangement uses TRBV4-1 and TRBJ1-2; D is unresolved. Germline V gene lookup returns CDR1 MGHRA and CDR2 YSYEKL. The V end was cut by 3 bases, the J end by 6 bases, with 11 bases between. The length of the CDR3 is 13 residues.

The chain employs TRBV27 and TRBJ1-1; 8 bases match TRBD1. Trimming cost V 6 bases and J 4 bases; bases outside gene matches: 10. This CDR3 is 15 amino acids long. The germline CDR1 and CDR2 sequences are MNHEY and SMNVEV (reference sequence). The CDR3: CASSLDRVLTTEAFF. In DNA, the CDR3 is TGTGCCAGCAGCTTGGACAGGGTATTGACCACTGAAGCTTTCTTT.

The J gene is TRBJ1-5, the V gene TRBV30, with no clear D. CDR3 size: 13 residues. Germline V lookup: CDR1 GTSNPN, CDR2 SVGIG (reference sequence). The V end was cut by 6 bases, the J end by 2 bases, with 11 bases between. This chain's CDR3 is CACAGMGNQPQHF. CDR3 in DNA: TGTGCCTGTGCGGGGATGGGCAATCAGCCCCAGCATTTT.

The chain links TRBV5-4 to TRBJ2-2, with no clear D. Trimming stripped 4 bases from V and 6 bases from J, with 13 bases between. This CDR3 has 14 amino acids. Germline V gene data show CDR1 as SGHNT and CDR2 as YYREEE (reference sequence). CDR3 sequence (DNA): TGTGCCAGCAGCGCCGGGCTCGCCTCCGGGGAGCTGTTTTTT. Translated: CASSAGLASGELFF.

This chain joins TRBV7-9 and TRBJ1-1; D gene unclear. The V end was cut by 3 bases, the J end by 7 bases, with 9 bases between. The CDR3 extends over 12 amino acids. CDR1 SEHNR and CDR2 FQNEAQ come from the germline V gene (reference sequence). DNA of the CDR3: TGTGCCAGCAGCTTGGTCACAGATGAAGCTTTCTTT. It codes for CASSLVTDEAFF.

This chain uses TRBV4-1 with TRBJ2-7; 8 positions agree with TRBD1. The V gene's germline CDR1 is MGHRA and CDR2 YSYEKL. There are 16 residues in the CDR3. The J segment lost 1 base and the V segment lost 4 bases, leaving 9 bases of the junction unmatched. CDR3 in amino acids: CASSPRGTGDSYEQYF. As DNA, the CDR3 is TGCGCCAGCAGCCCCCGAGGGACAGGAGATTCCTACGAGCAGTACTTC.

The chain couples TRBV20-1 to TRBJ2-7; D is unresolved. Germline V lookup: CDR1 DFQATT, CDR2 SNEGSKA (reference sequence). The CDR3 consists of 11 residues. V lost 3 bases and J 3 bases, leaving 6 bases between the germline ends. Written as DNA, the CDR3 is TGCAGTGCTAGCGTTCTCTACGAGCAGTACTTC. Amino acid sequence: CSASVLYEQYF.

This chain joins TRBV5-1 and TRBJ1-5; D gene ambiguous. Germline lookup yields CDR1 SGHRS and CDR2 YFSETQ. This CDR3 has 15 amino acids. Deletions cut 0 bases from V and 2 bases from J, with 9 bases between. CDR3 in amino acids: CASSLGQYGNQPQHF. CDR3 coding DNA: TGCGCCAGCAGCTTGGGGCAGTACGGCAATCAGCCCCAGCATTTT.

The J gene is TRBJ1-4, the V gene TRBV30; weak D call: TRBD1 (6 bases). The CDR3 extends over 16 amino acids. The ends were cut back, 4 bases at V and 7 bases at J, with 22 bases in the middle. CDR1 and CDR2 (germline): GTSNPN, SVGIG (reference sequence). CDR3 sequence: CAWKTGRGGLFEKLFF. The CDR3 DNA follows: TGTGCCTGGAAAACGGGAAGAGGGGGACTTTTTGAAAAACTGTTTTTT.

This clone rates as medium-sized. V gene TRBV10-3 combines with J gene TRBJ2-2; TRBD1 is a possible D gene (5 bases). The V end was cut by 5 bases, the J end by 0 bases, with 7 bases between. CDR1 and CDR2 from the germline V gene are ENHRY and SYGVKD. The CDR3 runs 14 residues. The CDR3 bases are TGTGCCATCAGTACAGGAGCGAACACCGGGGAGCTGTTTTTT. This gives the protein CAISTGANTGELFF.

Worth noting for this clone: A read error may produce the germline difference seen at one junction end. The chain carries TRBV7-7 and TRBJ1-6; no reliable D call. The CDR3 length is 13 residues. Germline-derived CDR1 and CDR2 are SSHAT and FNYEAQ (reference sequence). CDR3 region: CASSLTANSPLHF. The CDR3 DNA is TGTGCTAGCAGCCTTACAGCGAATTCACCCCTCCACTTT.

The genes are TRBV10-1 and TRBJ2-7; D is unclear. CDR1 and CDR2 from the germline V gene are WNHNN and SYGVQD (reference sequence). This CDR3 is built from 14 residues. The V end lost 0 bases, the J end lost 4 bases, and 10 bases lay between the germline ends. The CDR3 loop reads CASSESSNPYEQYF. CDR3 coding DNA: TGCGCCAGCAGTGAGTCGTCGAACCCTTACGAGCAGTACTTC.